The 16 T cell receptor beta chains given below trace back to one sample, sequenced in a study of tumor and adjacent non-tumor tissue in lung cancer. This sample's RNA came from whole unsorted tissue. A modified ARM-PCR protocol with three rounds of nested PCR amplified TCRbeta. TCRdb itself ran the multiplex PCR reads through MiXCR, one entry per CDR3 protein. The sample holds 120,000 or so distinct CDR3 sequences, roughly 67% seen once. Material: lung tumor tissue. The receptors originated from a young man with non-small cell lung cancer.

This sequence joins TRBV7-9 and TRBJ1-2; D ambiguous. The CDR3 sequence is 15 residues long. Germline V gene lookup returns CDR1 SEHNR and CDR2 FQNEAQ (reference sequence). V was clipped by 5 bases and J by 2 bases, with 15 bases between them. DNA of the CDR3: TGTGCCAGCAGCCCCCTCGGAGGAATGAACTATGGCTACACCTTC. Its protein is CASSPLGGMNYGYTF.

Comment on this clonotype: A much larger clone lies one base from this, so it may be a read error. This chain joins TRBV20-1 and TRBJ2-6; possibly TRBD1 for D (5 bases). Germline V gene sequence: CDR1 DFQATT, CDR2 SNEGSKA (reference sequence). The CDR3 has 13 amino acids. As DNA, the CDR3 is TGCAGTGCCCTAGGGGCTGGGGCCAGCGTCCTGACTTTC. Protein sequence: CSALGAGASVLTF.

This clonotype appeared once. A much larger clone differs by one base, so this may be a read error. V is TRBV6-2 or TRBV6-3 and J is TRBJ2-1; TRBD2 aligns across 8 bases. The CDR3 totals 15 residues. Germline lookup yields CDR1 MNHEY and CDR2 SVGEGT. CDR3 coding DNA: TGTGCCAGCAGTTACGACGCGGGGGGTTACAATGAGCAGGTCTTC. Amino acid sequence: CASSYDAGGYNEQVF.

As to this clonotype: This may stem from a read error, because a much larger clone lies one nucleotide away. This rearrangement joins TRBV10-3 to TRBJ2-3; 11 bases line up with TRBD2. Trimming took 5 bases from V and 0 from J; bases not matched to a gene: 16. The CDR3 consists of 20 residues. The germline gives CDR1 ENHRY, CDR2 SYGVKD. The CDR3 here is CAISLKPELAGESSTDTQYF. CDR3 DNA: TGTGCCATCAGTCTTAAACCGGAACTAGCGGGGGAGAGTAGCACAGATACGCAGTATTTT.

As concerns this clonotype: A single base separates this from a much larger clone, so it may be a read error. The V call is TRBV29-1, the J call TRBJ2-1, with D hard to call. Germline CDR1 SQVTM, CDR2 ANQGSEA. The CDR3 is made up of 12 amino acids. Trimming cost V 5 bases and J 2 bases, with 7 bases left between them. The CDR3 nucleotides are TGCAGCGTTCAACTAACCTACAATGAGCAGTTCTTC. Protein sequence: CSVQLTYNEQFF.

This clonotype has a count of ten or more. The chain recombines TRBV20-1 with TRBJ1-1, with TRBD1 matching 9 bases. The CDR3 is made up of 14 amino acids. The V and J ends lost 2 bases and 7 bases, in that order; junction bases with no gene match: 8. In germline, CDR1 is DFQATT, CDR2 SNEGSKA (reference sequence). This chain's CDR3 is CSARSPTGGNEAFF. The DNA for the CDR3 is TGCAGTGCTAGATCCCCGACAGGGGGGAATGAAGCTTTCTTT.

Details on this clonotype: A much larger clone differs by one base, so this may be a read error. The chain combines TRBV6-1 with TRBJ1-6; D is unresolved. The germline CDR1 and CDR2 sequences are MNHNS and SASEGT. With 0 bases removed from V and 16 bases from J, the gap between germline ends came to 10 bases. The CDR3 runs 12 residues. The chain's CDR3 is CASSEASPWLHF. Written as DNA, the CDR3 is TGTGCCAGCAGTGAAGCTAGTCCCTGGCTCCACTTT.

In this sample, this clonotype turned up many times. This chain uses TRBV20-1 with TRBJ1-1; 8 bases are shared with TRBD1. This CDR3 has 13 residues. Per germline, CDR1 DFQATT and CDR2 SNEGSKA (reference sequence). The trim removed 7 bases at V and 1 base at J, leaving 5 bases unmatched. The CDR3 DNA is TGCAGTGGGAGGGACAGGCAGAACACTGAAGCTTTCTTT. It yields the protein CSGRDRQNTEAFF.

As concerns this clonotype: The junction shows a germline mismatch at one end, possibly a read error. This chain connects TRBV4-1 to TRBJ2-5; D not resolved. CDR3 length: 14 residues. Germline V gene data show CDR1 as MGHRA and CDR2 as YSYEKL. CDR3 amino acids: CAGSQDPKEKTQYF. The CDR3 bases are TGCGCCGGCAGCCAAGATCCGAAGGAAAAGACCCAGTACTTC.

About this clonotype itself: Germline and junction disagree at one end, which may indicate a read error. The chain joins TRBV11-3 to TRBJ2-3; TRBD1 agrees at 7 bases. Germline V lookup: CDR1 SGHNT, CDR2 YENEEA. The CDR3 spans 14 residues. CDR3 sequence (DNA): TGTGCCAGCAGCCAAAGACAGGGCACAGATACACAGTATTTT. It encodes CASSQRQGTDTQYF.

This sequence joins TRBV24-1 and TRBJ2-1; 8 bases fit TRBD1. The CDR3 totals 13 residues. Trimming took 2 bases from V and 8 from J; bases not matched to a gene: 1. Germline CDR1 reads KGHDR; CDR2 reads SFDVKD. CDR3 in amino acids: CATSDSRGHEQFF. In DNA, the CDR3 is TGTGCCACCAGTGATTCCAGGGGGCATGAGCAGTTCTTC.

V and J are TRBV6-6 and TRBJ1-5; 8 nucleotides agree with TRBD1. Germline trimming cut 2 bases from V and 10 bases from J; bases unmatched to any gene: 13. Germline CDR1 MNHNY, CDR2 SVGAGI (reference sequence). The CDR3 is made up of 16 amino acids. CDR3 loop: CASSYGETGVGQPQHF. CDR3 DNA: TGTGCCAGCAGTTACGGGGAGACAGGGGTGGGTCAACCCCAGCATTTT.

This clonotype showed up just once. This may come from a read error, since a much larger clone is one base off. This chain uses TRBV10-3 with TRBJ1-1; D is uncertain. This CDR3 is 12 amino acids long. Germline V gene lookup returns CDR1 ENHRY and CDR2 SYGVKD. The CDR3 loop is CVISTRTEQAFF. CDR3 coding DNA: TGTGTCATCAGTACCCGGACCGAGCAAGCTTTCTTT.

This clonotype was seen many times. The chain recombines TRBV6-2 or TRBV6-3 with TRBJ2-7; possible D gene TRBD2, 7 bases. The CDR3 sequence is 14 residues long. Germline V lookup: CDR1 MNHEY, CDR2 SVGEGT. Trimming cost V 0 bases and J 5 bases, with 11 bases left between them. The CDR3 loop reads CASSYSGGRHEQYF. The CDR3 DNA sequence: TGTGCCAGCAGTTACTCCGGGGGGCGTCACGAGCAGTACTTC.

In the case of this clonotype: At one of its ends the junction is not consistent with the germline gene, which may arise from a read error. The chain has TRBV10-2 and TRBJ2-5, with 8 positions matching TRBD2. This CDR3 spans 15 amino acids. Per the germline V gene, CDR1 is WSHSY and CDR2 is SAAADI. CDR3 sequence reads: CASRGTRGAQETQYF. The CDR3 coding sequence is TGTGCCAGCAGAGGGACTAGGGGGGCCCAAGAGACCCAGTACTTC.

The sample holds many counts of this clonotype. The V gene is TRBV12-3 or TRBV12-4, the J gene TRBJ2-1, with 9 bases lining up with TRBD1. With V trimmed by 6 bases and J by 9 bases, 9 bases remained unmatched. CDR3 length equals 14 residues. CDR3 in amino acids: CASSTGTGSTEQFF. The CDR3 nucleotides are TGTGCCAGCAGCACCGGGACAGGGTCCACTGAGCAGTTCTTC.